This record looks at one TCR beta chain sequence and its context. In the original analysis: Using reference gene primer amplification, nucleated cell counts were estimated. This table comes from immunoSEQ multiplex PCR, and its TCRdb copy is limited to in-frame clones, with some not included. Clonal size and the V and J genes are those of that table, whereas D and trimming came from the DNA. The table shows some 190,000 clones, with 70% to 90% occurring only once. The record originates from a study of blood T cell repertoires in COVID-19. Study at large: Specimens from acute and convalescent COVID-19 originated in the United States, Italy and Spain. T cells, B-cell-depleted T cells, or PBMCs provided the cDNA or gDNA that served as material.

The germline V gene has CDR1 SGHRS and CDR2 YFSETQ. This CDR3 region has 13 residues. V lost 3 bases and J lost 16; bases outside the gene matches: 8. The sequence derives from a woman of 80 years or more with acute or convalescent COVID-19. The chain couples TRBV5-1 to TRBJ2-4; 12 nucleotides align to TRBD1. Sequenced: peripheral blood. The DNA for the CDR3 is TGCGCCAGCAGCTCCCCGGGACAGGGGGCGTCTTACTTC. This sequence encodes CASSSPGQGASYF.